These T cell receptor beta chains were read from a single sample in a study of T cell responses to AZD1222 COVID-19 vaccine. Sequenced by immunoSEQ multiplex PCR; TCRdb stores in-frame clones only, minus some. The profile shows about 86,000 clones, almost 80% of them singletons. The input for sequencing was peripheral blood, taken on day 0 of AZD1222 vaccination. These receptors were taken from an adult in good health. CDR3s include the opening cysteine and the closing phenylalanine or tryptophan. A D gene is named only where the DNA matches it firmly. The listing skips clone size in some rows; elsewhere it reads once, few, many or a size class.

D gene	J gene	clone size	CDR3 length	V gene	CDR3 protein	CDR3 DNA
NA	TRBJ1-2	NA	12	TRBV28	CASSLREYGYTF	TGTGCCAGCAGTTTGAGGGAATATGGCTACACCTTC
TRBD1	TRBJ2-2	NA	16	TRBV2	CASSRGTGGAAGELFF	TGTGCCAGCAGCCGCGGGACAGGGGGTGCTGCTGGGGAGCTGTTTTTT
NA	TRBJ2-3	NA	14	TRBV7-6	CASSLAPGEDTQYF	TGTGCCAGCAGCTTAGCGCCTGGGGAAGATACGCAGTATTTT
NA	TRBJ2-1	large	14	TRBV25-1	CASSDLGRINEQFF	TGTGCCAGCAGTGATTTGGGGAGGATCAATGAGCAGTTCTTC
NA	TRBJ1-6	once	14	TRBV11-2	CASSLSRNNSPLHF	TGTGCCAGCAGCTTATCACGGAATAATTCACCCCTCCACTTT
TRBD2	TRBJ2-1	NA	14	TRBV7-6	CASSLGPTSGKQFF	TGTGCCAGCAGCCTAGGGCCGACTAGCGGGAAGCAGTTCTTC
NA	TRBJ2-3	NA	14	TRBV28	CASSRKPATDTQYF	TGTGCCAGCAGCCGAAAACCAGCCACAGATACGCAGTATTTT
TRBD2	TRBJ2-7	NA	15	TRBV30	CAWSIAGGWTDEQYF	TGTGCCTGGAGTATAGCGGGAGGGTGGACGGACGAGCAGTACTTC
TRBD2	TRBJ2-7	NA	15	TRBV28	CASSSAGYSSYEQYF	TGTGCCAGCAGCTCAGCGGGATACAGCTCCTACGAGCAGTACTTC
TRBD1	TRBJ2-3	NA	15	TRBV27	CASSRQGWERDTQYF	TGTGCCAGCAGTAGACAGGGTTGGGAGCGCGATACGCAGTATTTT
TRBD1	TRBJ2-3	NA	17	TRBV5-1	CASSLVGAGGGTDTQYF	TGCGCCAGCAGCTTGGTAGGGGCAGGGGGCGGCACAGATACGCAGTATTTT
NA	TRBJ2-3	NA	13	TRBV11-2	CASSLDSVDTQYF	TGTGCCAGCAGCTTAGATTCCGTAGATACGCAGTATTTT
TRBD1	TRBJ1-1	NA	14	TRBV3-1/TRBV3-2	CASSQETGGTEAFF	TGTGCCAGCAGCCAAGAGACAGGGGGCACTGAAGCTTTCTTT
NA	TRBJ1-4	NA	15	TRBV3-1/TRBV3-2	CASSQMTGPNEKLFF	TGTGCCAGCAGCCAGATGACTGGTCCTAATGAAAAACTGTTTTTT
TRBD1	TRBJ2-7	NA	15	TRBV6-5	CASTRTWTGSHEQYF	TGTGCCAGCACCCGCACTTGGACAGGGTCTCACGAGCAGTACTTC
NA	TRBJ2-7	NA	15	TRBV4-3	CASSQDATATYEQYF	TGCGCCAGCAGCCAAGATGCGACCGCCACCTACGAGCAGTACTTC
TRBD1	TRBJ1-2	NA	15	TRBV4-3	CASSRAPGQGNGYTF	TGCGCCAGCAGCCGGGCCCCGGGACAGGGGAATGGCTACACCTTC
TRBD1	TRBJ2-1	NA	17	TRBV5-8	CASSLHLEGGLHNEQFF	TGTGCCAGCAGCCTACACCTGGAAGGGGGCTTACACAATGAGCAGTTCTTC
NA	TRBJ1-6	NA	13	TRBV12-3/TRBV12-4	CASSLGIDSPLHF	TGTGCCAGCAGTTTGGGAATAGATTCACCCCTCCACTTT
TRBD2	TRBJ2-2	NA	13	TRBV2	CARRTSQGGELFF	TGTGCCAGGAGGACTAGCCAGGGCGGGGAGCTGTTTTTT
TRBD1	TRBJ1-4	NA	14	TRBV29-1	CSVFTGGSNEKLFF	TGCAGCGTTTTCACAGGGGGATCTAATGAAAAACTGTTTTTT
TRBD1	TRBJ1-5	NA	14	TRBV30	CAWSMGQGGQPQHF	TGTGCCTGGAGTATGGGACAGGGCGGGCAGCCCCAGCATTTT
NA	TRBJ1-2	NA	12	TRBV30	CAWSVSSNGYTF	TGTGCCTGGAGTGTTTCAAGCAATGGCTACACCTTC